This T cell receptor beta chain emerged from a study of TIL therapy for anti-PD-1-resistant metastatic lung cancer. Background on the study: Median tumor PD-L1 proportion score was under 7.5%.

Stated time point: pre-treatment sample, taken before nivolumab and TIL therapy. Pleural nodules or supraclavicular lymph nodes made up most of the excised metastases sampled. The CDR3 consists of 14 residues. The germline CDR1 and CDR2 sequences are SGHRS and YFSETQ. V lost 5 bases, J lost 2 bases, and 5 bases stayed unmatched. Sequencing used immunoSEQ v3. Data came from immunoSEQ multiplex PCR; TCRdb stores just in-frame clones and leaves some out. The profile covers approximately 97,000 clones, with less than 70% appearing a single time and over 9.5% taken by the ten largest. The clonotype originates from a person between 25 and 79 years old with non-small cell lung cancer. This rearrangement joins TRBV5-1 to TRBJ2-3; 7 nucleotides align to TRBD2. The input for sequencing was tumor tissue, taken at baseline. The CDR3 sequence is CASRAGTTTDTQYF. The CDR3 DNA is TGCGCCAGCAGAGCGGGGACTACCACAGATACGCAGTATTTT.